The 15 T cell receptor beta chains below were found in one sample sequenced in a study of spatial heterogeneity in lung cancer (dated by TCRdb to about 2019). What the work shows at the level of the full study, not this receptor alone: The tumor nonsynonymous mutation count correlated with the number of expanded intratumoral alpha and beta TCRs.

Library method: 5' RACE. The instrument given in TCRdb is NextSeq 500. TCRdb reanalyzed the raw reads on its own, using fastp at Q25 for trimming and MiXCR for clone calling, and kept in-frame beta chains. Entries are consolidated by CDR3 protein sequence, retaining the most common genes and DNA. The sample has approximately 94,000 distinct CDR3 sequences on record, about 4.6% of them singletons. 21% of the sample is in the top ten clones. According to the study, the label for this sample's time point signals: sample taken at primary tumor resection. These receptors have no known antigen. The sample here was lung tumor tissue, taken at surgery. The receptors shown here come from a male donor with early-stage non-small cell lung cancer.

CDR3 DNA sequence: TGTGCCAGCAGTTACGGGCTAGGGGAGCTGTTTTTT. Residues: CASSYGLGELFF. The chain links TRBV12-3 or TRBV12-4 to TRBJ2-2; D remains ambiguous. This CDR3 region has 12 residues. Trimming cost V 4 bases and J 8 bases, with 8 bases left between them.

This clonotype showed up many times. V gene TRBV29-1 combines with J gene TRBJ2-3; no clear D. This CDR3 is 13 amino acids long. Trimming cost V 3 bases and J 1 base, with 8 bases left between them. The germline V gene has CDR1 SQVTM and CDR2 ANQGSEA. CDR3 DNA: TGCAGCGTTGAGTGGGAAGGCACAGATACGCAGTATTTT. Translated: CSVEWEGTDTQYF.

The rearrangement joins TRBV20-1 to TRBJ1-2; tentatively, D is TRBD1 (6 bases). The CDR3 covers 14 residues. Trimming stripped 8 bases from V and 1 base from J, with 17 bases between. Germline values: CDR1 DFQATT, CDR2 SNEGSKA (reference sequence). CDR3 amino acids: CSTRGGSSNYGYTF. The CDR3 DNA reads TGCAGTACAAGGGGGGGCAGCAGTAACTATGGCTACACCTTC.

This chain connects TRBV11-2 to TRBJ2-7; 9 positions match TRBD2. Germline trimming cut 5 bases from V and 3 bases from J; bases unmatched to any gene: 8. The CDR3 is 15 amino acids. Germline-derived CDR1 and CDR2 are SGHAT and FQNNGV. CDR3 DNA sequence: TGTGCCAGCAGCGGCGAGACTAGCGGAGGCTACGAGCAGTACTTC. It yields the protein CASSGETSGGYEQYF.

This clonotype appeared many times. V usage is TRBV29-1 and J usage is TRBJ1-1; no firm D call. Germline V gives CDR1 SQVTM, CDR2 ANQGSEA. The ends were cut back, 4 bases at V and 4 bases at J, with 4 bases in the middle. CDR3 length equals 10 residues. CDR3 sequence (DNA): TGCAGCGTTGCGACCACTGAAGCTTTCTTT. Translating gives CSVATTEAFF.

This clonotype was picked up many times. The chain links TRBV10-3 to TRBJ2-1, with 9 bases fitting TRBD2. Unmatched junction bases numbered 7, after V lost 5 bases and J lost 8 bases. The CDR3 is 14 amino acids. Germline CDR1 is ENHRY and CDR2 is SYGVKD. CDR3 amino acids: CAISPGLATYEQFF. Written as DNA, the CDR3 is TGTGCCATCAGTCCGGGACTAGCTACGTATGAGCAGTTCTTC.

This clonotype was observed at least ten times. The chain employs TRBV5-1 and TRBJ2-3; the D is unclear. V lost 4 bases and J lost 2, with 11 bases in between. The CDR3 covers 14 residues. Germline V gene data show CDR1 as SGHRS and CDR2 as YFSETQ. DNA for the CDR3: TGCGCCAGCAGCGGCCTAGACCACACAGATACGCAGTATTTT. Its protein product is CASSGLDHTDTQYF.

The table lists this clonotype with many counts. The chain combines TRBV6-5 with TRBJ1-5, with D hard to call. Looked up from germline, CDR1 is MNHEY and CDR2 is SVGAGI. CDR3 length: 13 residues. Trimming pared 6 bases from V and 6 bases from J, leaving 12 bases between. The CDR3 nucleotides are TGTGCCAGCAGCCGTAACCCGGGTCAGCCCCAGCATTTT. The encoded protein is CASSRNPGQPQHF.

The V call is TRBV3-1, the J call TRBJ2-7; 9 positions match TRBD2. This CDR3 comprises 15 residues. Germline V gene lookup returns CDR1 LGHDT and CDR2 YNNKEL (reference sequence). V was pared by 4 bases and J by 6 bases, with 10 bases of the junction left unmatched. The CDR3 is CASSPYLAGIGEQYF. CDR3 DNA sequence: TGTGCCAGCAGCCCCTATCTAGCGGGAATAGGCGAGCAGTACTTC.

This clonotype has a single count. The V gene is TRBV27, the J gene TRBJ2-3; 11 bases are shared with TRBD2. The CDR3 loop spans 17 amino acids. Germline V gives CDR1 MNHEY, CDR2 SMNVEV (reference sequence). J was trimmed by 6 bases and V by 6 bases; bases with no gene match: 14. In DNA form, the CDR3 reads TGTGCCAGCAGCCGTAAGCCCCGACTAGCGGGAACGGATACGCAGTATTTT. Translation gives CASSRKPRLAGTDTQYF.

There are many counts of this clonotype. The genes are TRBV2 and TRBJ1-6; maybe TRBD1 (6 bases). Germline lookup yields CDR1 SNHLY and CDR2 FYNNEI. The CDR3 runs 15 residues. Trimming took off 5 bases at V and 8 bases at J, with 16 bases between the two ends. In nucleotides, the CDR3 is TGTGCCAGCAGTCTCGAAGGGGGGTCCGATTCACCCCTCCACTTT. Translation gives CASSLEGGSDSPLHF.

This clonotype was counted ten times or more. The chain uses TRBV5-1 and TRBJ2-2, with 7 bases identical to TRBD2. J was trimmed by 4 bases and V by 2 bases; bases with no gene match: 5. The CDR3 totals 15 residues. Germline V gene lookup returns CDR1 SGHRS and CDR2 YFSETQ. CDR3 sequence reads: CASSFGLGGTGELFF. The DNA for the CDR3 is TGCGCCAGCAGCTTCGGACTAGGAGGCACCGGGGAGCTGTTTTTT.

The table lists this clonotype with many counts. CDR3 sequence reads: CSGAGAGTDTQYF. The CDR3 DNA is TGCAGCGGAGCGGGAGCTGGCACAGATACGCAGTATTTT. The chain employs TRBV29-1 and TRBJ2-3; TRBD2 aligns across 8 bases. V trimming: 7 bases; J trimming: 1 base; junction bases outside the gene matches: 4. The CDR3 length is 13 residues. Germline CDR1 SQVTM, CDR2 ANQGSEA.

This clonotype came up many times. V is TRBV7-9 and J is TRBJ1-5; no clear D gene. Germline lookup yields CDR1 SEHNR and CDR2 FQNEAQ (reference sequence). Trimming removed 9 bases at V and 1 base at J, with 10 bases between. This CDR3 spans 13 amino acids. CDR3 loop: CASDLDSNQPQHF. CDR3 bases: TGTGCCAGTGACCTAGACAGCAATCAGCCCCAGCATTTT. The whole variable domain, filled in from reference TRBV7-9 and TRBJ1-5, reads DTGVSQNPRHKITKRGQNVTFRCDPISEHNRLYWYRQTLGQGPEFLTYFQNEAQLEKSRLLSDRFSAERPKGSFSTLEIQRTEQGDSAMYLCASDLDSNQPQHFGDGTRLSIL.

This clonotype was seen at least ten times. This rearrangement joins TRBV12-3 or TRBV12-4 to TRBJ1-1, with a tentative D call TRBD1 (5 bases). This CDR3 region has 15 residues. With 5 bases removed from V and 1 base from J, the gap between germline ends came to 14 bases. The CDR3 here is CASSHSGTGNTEAFF. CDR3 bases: TGTGCCAGCAGTCACTCCGGGACGGGGAACACTGAAGCTTTCTTT.